This T cell receptor beta chain emerged from a study of PD-1 blockade in mismatch repair-deficient tumors. CDR1 MNHEY and CDR2 SMNVEV come from the germline V gene (reference sequence). The CDR3 loop spans 15 amino acids. V gave up 1 base and J gave up 6 bases; unmatched junction bases: 8. The repertoire was sequenced with immunoSEQ multiplex PCR; TCRdb's copy has only in-frame clones and lacks some. The table lists 130,000 or so clones, more than 85% of them singletons. In its sample, this clone was seen a few times. The clonotype comes from an adult with mismatch repair-deficient cancer. The J gene is TRBJ2-7, the V gene TRBV27; 8 bases are shared with TRBD2. The material was peripheral blood, obtained 44 weeks after starting pembrolizumab. CDR3 bases: TGTGCCAGCAGTTTATATGCCGGGAGGGCCGGCGAGCAGTACTTC. Its translation is CASSLYAGRAGEQYF.